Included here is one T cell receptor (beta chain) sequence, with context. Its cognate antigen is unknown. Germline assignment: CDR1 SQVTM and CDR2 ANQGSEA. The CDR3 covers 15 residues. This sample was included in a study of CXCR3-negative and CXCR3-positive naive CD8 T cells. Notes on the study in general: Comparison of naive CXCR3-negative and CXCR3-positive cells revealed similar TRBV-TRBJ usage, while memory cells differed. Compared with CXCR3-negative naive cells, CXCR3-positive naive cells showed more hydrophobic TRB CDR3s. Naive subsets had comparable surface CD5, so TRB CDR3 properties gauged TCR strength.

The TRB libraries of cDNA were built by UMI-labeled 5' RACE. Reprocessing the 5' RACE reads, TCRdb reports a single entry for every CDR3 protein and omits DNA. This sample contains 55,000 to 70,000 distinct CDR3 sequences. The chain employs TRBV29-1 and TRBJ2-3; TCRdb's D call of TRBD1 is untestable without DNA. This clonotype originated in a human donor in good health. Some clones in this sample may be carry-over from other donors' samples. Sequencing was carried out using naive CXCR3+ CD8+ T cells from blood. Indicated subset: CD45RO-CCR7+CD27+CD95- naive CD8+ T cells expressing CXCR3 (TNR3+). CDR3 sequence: CSVVGDVFGTDTQYF.